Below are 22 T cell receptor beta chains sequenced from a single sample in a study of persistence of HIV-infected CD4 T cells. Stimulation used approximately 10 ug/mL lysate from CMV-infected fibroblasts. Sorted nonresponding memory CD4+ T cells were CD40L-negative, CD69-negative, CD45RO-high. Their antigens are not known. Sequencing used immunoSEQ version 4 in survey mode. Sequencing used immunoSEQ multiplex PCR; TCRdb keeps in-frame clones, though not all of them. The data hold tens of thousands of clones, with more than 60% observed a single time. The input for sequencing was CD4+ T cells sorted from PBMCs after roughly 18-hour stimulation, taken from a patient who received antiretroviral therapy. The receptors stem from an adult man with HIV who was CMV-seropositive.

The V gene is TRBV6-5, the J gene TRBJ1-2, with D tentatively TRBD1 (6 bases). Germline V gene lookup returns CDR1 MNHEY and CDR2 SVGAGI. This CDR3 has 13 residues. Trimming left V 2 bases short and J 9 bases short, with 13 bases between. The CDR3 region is CASSYGGAGSYTF. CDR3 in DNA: TGTGCCAGCAGTTACGGGGGGGCTGGCAGCTACACCTTC.

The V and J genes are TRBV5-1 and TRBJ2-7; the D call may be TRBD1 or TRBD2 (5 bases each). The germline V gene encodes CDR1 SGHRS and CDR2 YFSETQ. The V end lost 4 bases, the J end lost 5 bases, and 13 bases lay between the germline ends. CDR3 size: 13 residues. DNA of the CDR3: TGCGCCAGCAGCCTCACGGGGCCGGACGAGCAGTACTTC. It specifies CASSLTGPDEQYF.

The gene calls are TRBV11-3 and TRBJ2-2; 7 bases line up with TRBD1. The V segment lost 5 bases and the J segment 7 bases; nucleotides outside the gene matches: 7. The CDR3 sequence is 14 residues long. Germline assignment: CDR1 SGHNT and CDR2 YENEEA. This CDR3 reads CASSPPTGYGELFF. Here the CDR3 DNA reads TGTGCCAGCAGCCCACCGACAGGGTACGGGGAGCTGTTTTTT.

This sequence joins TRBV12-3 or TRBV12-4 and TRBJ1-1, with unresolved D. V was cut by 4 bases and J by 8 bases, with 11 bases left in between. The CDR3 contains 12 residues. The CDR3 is CASSSLDREAFF. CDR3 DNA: TGTGCCAGCAGTTCGTTAGACCGGGAAGCTTTCTTT.

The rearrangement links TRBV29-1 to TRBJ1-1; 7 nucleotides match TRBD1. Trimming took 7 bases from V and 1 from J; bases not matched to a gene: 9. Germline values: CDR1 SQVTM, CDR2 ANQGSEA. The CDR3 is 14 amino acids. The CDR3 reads CSGRLTGTNTEAFF. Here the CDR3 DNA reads TGCAGCGGCCGGCTGACAGGGACGAACACTGAAGCTTTCTTT.

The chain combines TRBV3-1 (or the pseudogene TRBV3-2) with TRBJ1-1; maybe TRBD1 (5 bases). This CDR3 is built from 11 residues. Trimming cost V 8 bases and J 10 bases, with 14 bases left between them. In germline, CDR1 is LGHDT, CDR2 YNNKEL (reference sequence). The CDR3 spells CASGTQGGAFF. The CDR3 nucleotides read TGTGCCAGCGGGACCCAGGGAGGAGCTTTCTTT.

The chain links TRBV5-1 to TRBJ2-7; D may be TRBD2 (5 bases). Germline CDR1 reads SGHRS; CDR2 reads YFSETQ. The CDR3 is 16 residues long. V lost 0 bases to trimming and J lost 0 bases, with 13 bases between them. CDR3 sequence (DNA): TGCGCCAGCAGCTTGGCGCGGGCCTCCTCCTCCTACGAGCAGTACTTC. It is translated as CASSLARASSSYEQYF.

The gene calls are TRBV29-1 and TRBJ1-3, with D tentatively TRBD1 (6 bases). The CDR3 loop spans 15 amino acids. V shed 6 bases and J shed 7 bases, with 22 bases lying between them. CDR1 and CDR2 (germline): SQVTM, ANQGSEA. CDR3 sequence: CSVSEQGVIRNTIYF. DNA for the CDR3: TGCAGCGTGAGTGAACAGGGTGTTATAAGGAACACCATATATTTT.

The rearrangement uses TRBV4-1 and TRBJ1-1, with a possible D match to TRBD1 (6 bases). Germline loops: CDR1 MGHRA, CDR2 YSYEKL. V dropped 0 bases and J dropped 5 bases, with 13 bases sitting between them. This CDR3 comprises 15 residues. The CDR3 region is CASSQDPNRVTEAFF. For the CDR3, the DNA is TGCGCCAGCAGCCAAGACCCCAACAGGGTAACTGAAGCTTTCTTT.

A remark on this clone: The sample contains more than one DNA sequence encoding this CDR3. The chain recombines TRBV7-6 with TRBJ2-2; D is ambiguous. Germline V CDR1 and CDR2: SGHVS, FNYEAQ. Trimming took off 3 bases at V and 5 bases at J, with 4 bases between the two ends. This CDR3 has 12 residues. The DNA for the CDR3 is TGTGCCAGCAGCTTGGGGACCGGGGAGCTGTTTTTT. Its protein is CASSLGTGELFF.

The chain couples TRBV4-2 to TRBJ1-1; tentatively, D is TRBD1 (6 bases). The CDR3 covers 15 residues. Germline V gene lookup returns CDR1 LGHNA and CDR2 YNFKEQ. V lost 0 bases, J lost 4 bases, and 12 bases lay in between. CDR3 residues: CASSQETGRSTEAFF. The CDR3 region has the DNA TGTGCCAGCAGCCAAGAAACAGGGCGCAGCACTGAAGCTTTCTTT.

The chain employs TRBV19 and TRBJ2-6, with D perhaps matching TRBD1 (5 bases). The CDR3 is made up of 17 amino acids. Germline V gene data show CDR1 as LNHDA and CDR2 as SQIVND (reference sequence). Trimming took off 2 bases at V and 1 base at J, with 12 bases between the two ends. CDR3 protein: CASSISIRGSGANVLTF. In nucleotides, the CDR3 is TGTGCCAGTAGTATAAGCATAAGGGGTTCTGGGGCCAACGTCCTGACTTTC.

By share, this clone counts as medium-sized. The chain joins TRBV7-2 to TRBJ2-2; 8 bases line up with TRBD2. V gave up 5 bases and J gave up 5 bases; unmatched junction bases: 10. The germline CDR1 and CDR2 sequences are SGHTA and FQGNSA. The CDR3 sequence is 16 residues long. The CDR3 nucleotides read TGTGCCAGCAGCCCGGCGGGGGGCCTGGGAACCGGGGAGCTGTTTTTT. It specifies CASSPAGGLGTGELFF.

The CDR3 here is CAWSGARVDGYTF. The CDR3 bases are TGTGCCTGGAGCGGGGCTCGGGTGGATGGCTACACCTTC. V and J are TRBV30 and TRBJ1-2, with D possibly being TRBD1 (5 bases). The length of the CDR3 is 13 residues. With 3 bases removed from V and 6 bases from J, the gap between germline ends came to 14 bases. From germline, CDR1 is GTSNPN and CDR2 SVGIG (reference sequence).

The CDR3 loop is CASSSRDRVSYEQYF. The CDR3 DNA sequence: TGTGCCAGCAGCAGCCGGGACAGGGTCTCCTACGAGCAGTACTTC. This sequence joins TRBV7-8 and TRBJ2-7, with 9 bases lining up with TRBD1. V shed 5 bases, J shed 0 bases, and the junction held 5 bases outside the gene matches. CDR3 length: 15 amino acids. Germline CDR1 reads SGHVS; CDR2 reads FQNEAQ.

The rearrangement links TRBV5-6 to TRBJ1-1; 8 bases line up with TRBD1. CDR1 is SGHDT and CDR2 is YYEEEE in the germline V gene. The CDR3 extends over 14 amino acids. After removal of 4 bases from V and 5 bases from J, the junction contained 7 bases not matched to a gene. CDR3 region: CASSPQGAGTEAFF. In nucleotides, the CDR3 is TGTGCCAGCAGCCCCCAGGGGGCAGGGACTGAAGCTTTCTTT.

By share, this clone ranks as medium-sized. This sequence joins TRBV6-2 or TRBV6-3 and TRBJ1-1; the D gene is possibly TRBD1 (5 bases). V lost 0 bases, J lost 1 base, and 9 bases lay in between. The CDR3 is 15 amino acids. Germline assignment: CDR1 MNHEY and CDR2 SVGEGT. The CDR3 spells CASSYSGRRNTEAFF. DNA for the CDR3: TGTGCCAGCAGTTACTCGGGACGTAGGAACACTGAAGCTTTCTTT.

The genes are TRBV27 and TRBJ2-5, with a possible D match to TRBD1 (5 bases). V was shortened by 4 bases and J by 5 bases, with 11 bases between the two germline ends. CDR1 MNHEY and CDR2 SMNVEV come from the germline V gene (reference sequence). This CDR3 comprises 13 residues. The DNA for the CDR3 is TGTGCCAGCAGTTCAGGGTCATGGGAGACCCAGTACTTC. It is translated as CASSSGSWETQYF.

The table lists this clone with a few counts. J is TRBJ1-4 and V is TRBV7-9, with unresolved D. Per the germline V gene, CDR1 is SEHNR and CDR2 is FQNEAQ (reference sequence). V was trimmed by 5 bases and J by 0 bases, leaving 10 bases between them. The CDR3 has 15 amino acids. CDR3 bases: TGTGCCAGCAGCCTAGACGGAGCAACTAATGAAAAACTGTTTTTT. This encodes CASSLDGATNEKLFF.

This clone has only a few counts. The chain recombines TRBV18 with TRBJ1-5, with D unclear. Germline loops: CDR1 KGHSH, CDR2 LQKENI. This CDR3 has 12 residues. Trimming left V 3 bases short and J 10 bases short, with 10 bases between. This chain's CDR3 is CASSPSDGPQHF. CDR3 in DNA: TGTGCCAGCTCACCTTCGGATGGACCCCAGCATTTT.

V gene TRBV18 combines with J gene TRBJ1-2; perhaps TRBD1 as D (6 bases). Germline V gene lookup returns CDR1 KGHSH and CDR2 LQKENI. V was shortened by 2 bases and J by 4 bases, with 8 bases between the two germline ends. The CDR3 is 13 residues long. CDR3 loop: CASSPGTSYGYTF. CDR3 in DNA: TGTGCCAGCTCACCAGGGACAAGCTATGGCTACACCTTC.

The CDR3 spells CAFLGANVLTF. CDR3 nucleotide sequence: TGTGCCTTCCTAGGGGCCAACGTCCTGACTTTC. The J gene is TRBJ2-6, the V gene TRBV30; D gene ambiguous. CDR1 and CDR2 from the germline V gene are GTSNPN and SVGIG (reference sequence). The CDR3 sequence is 11 residues long. V was pared by 7 bases and J by 4 bases, with 5 bases between.